The subject of this entry is one TCR beta chain. What this receptor recognizes is not known. Within one base of it there is no much larger clone, and no base qualities were kept. The library was built by means of the immunoSEQ multiplex PCR assay. Not all clones reach the TCRdb copy of this immuneACCESS table, which keeps in-frame sequences only. Checked studies attribute under half of the gap to unresolved V genes and leave the rest unexplained. The sample yields around 83,000 clones; approximately 92% were counted once. The ten largest clones capture around 0.24% of the sample. The data stem from a study of technical replicates of blood from a few donors (dated by TCRdb to about 2017). Compared with germline, V lacks 6 bases and J lacks 6 bases; bases without a gene match: 5. CDR1 and CDR2, looked up from the germline V gene, are SNHLY and FYNNEI. Counted from cysteine to phenylalanine, this CDR3 has 14 amino acids. The kept DNA is CDR3 alone, 42 bases in frame from the first base.

Sequenced sample: T cells isolated from PBMCs. The chain couples TRBV2 to TRBJ2-1, with TRBD2 matching 10 junction bases. The clonotype comes from a human donor in good health. The DNA sequence follows: TGTGCCAGCAGAGCTAGCGGGGGCCTCAATGAGCAGTTCTTC. The encoded protein is CASRASGGLNEQFF.